This entry lists 25 T cell receptor beta chains sequenced from one sample in a study of blood T cell repertoires in COVID-19. Only in-frame clones appear in the TCRdb table, and some are missing; sequencing was by immunoSEQ multiplex PCR. The sample comprises roughly 200,000 clones, roughly 84% of which are singletons, and more than 3% rests with the top ten. The sequenced material came from PBMCs or T cells enriched from blood (not recorded which). These receptors all come from a woman in her 30s who had been exposed to COVID-19.

The chain joins TRBV12-5 to TRBJ1-4, with D possibly being TRBD1 (6 bases). CDR3 length: 15 residues. From germline, CDR1 is LGHNT and CDR2 FRNRAP. The V end was cut by 5 bases, the J end by 12 bases, with 22 bases between. CDR3 bases: TGTGCTAGTGGTCCCGGGACAAGCGTTGGAGATCAACTGTTTTTT. Protein: CASGPGTSVGDQLFF. Looking up the rest from reference TRBV12-5 and TRBJ1-4 gives the full variable domain: DARVTQTPRHKVTEMGQEVTMRCQPILGHNTVFWYRQTMMQGLELLAYFRNRAPLDDSGMPKDRFSAEMPDATLATLKIQPSEPRDSAVYFCASGPGTSVGDQLFFGSGTQLSVL.

The J gene is TRBJ2-1, the V gene TRBV5-6, with D hard to call. CDR3 size: 12 residues. In germline, CDR1 is SGHDT, CDR2 YYEEEE. V dropped 0 bases and J dropped 9 bases, with 7 bases sitting between them. The CDR3 is CASSLGGSEQFF. The CDR3, as DNA: TGTGCCAGCAGCTTGGGTGGTAGTGAGCAGTTCTTC.

The chain is built from TRBV2 and TRBJ1-5; D is possibly TRBD1 (6 bases). The CDR3 is made up of 14 amino acids. Between the trimmed V and J ends, which lost 7 bases and 5 bases, there was a span of 15 bases. Germline CDR1 is SNHLY and CDR2 is FYNNEI. Here the CDR3 reads CASNPSRGDQPQHF. Here the CDR3 DNA reads TGTGCCAGCAACCCTAGCAGGGGAGATCAGCCCCAGCATTTT.

This clone was recorded a few times. V gene TRBV29-1 combines with J gene TRBJ1-6, with 8 bases that match TRBD1. V lost 6 bases, J lost 5 bases, and 3 bases stayed unmatched. There are 13 residues in the CDR3. CDR1 and CDR2 from the germline V gene are SQVTM and ANQGSEA. The CDR3 region is CSVADRDNSPLHF. CDR3 nucleotides: TGCAGCGTCGCGGACAGGGATAATTCACCCCTCCACTTT.

The rearrangement uses TRBV24-1 and TRBJ2-3; D might be TRBD2 (6 bases). The CDR3 consists of 15 residues. Germline loops: CDR1 KGHDR, CDR2 SFDVKD. The V end was cut by 3 bases, the J end by 2 bases, with 11 bases between. The CDR3 spells CATSDGAGSTDTQYF. In DNA form, the CDR3 reads TGTGCCACCAGTGATGGGGCGGGGTCCACAGATACGCAGTATTTT.

The V and J genes are TRBV7-2 and TRBJ1-2, with a weak D call TRBD1 (5 bases). The V gene's germline CDR1 is SGHTA and CDR2 FQGNSA. The CDR3 loop spans 14 amino acids. Trimming removed 7 bases at V and 3 bases at J, with 15 bases between. The CDR3 DNA reads TGTGCCAGCACCCTCCAGCGGGGGGACTATGGCTACACCTTC. Its protein product is CASTLQRGDYGYTF.

The chain combines TRBV5-4 with TRBJ2-5, with 7 bases matching TRBD1. The CDR3 contains 16 residues. The germline V gene encodes CDR1 SGHNT and CDR2 YYREEE (reference sequence). V shed 4 bases, J shed 0 bases, and the junction held 9 bases outside the gene matches. The CDR3 reads CASSLPGTDNQETQYF. CDR3 DNA: TGTGCCAGCAGCCTACCCGGGACAGATAACCAAGAGACCCAGTACTTC.

This clone came up once. The chain couples TRBV7-8 to TRBJ2-7, with 7 bases identical to TRBD1. With V trimmed by 1 base and J by 2 bases, 5 bases remained unmatched. CDR1 is SGHVS, CDR2 FQNEAQ, per germline. This CDR3 has 15 residues. This CDR3 is CASSLVRQGAYEQYF. The CDR3 DNA sequence: TGTGCCAGCAGCTTAGTGCGCCAGGGGGCCTACGAGCAGTACTTC.

V gene TRBV2 combines with J gene TRBJ2-5; maybe TRBD2 (7 bases). Trimming removed 7 bases at V and 1 base at J, with 16 bases between. Germline CDR1 reads SNHLY; CDR2 reads FYNNEI. The CDR3 has 15 residues. The chain's CDR3 is CASTRGGERQETQYF. As DNA, the CDR3 is TGTGCCAGCACCCGAGGGGGGGAGCGCCAAGAGACCCAGTACTTC.

The chain employs TRBV10-2 and TRBJ2-7, with TRBD1 identical over 8 bases. The CDR3 length is 15 residues. Looked up from germline, CDR1 is WSHSY and CDR2 is SAAADI. The V and J ends lost 0 bases and 0 bases, in that order; junction bases with no gene match: 1. The CDR3 DNA is TGCGCCAGCAGTGAGTCGACAGGGGCCTCCTACGAGCAGTACTTC. It translates to CASSESTGASYEQYF.

The chain couples TRBV5-1 to TRBJ2-1; TRBD1 might be the D (7 bases). Trimming pared 2 bases from V and 5 bases from J, leaving 23 bases between. The germline gives CDR1 SGHRS, CDR2 YFSETQ. The CDR3 totals 18 residues. The CDR3 region is CASSLDPPRGAAHNEQFF. For the CDR3, the DNA is TGCGCCAGCAGCTTAGATCCACCCAGGGGGGCAGCCCACAATGAGCAGTTCTTC.

This chain uses TRBV5-1 with TRBJ1-1, with D hard to call. This CDR3 is built from 13 residues. Germline V gene sequence: CDR1 SGHRS, CDR2 YFSETQ. The V and J ends lost 0 bases and 5 bases respectively, with 8 bases between them. CDR3 nucleotides: TGCGCCAGCAGCTTGGAAGGGAGGACTGAAGCTTTCTTT. Translated, it gives CASSLEGRTEAFF.

This chain connects TRBV11-2 to TRBJ1-6, with D uncertain. Trimming left V 5 bases short and J 10 bases short, with 21 bases between. The CDR3 has 16 residues. Germline V lookup: CDR1 SGHAT, CDR2 FQNNGV. CDR3 in DNA: TGTGCCAGCAGCGCGAGCCATTGGGAGGGCTGGTCACCCCTCCACTTT. Protein product: CASSASHWEGWSPLHF.

The V call is TRBV20-1, the J call TRBJ1-6; 9 bases map to TRBD1. The CDR3 is 18 residues long. J was trimmed by 6 bases and V by 3 bases; bases with no gene match: 15. Germline CDR1 DFQATT, CDR2 SNEGSKA (reference sequence). CDR3 sequence: CSASLATGGDTSNSPLHF. The CDR3 DNA reads as TGCAGTGCTAGTTTAGCGACAGGGGGAGATACTAGTAATTCACCCCTCCACTTT.

The V and J genes are TRBV10-1 and TRBJ1-1; D ambiguous. The germline V gene encodes CDR1 WNHNN and CDR2 SYGVQD (reference sequence). This CDR3 has 13 residues. The ends were cut back, 6 bases at V and 4 bases at J, with 12 bases in the middle. CDR3 DNA sequence: TGCGCCAGCAGCGCCTACCCGAGCACTGAAGCTTTCTTT. Amino acids: CASSAYPSTEAFF.

The rearrangement joins TRBV3-1 (or the pseudogene TRBV3-2) to TRBJ1-4, with D maybe TRBD1 (5 bases). V was trimmed by 2 bases and J by 7 bases, leaving 8 bases between them. This CDR3 comprises 13 residues. Germline loops: CDR1 LGHDT, CDR2 YNNKEL (reference sequence). The CDR3 DNA sequence: TGTGCCAGCAGCCAACAGGGAAGTGAAAAACTGTTTTTT. It yields the protein CASSQQGSEKLFF.

The chain recombines TRBV29-1 with TRBJ2-3; 8 bases fit TRBD1. CDR1 is SQVTM, CDR2 ANQGSEA, per germline. V lost 5 bases, J lost 2 bases, and 3 bases stayed unmatched. CDR3 length equals 13 residues. CDR3 coding DNA: TGCAGCGTTCGGACAGGGAACACAGATACGCAGTATTTT. It specifies CSVRTGNTDTQYF.

This clone was observed a handful of times. V gene TRBV5-5 combines with J gene TRBJ1-6; no definite D call. V lost 0 bases and J 0 bases, leaving 4 bases between the germline ends. There are 15 residues in the CDR3. Germline CDR1 and CDR2: SGHKS and YYEKEE (reference sequence). The CDR3 sequence: CASSLGASYNSPLHF. In nucleotides, the CDR3 is TGTGCCAGCAGCTTGGGGGCCTCCTATAATTCACCCCTCCACTTT.

The chain recombines TRBV5-1 with TRBJ2-2; D perhaps matches TRBD2 (7 bases). Trimming stripped 4 bases from V and 3 bases from J, with 16 bases between. Germline V lookup: CDR1 SGHRS, CDR2 YFSETQ. The CDR3 runs 16 residues. The CDR3 loop reads CASSGGGGADTGELFF. CDR3 DNA sequence: TGCGCCAGCAGCGGGGGAGGGGGGGCTGACACCGGGGAGCTGTTTTTT.

In this sample, this clone turned up a few times. The chain is built from TRBV6-6 and TRBJ2-7; 7 nucleotides agree with TRBD1. With V trimmed by 0 bases and J by 3 bases, 8 bases remained unmatched. From germline, CDR1 is MNHNY and CDR2 SVGAGI (reference sequence). This CDR3 is 16 amino acids long. The CDR3 coding sequence is TGTGCCAGCAGTTACTCCTCGGGACAGTTTCTCTACGAGCAGTACTTC. Translated: CASSYSSGQFLYEQYF.

V and J are TRBV9 and TRBJ2-7, with TRBD1 matching 9 bases. Germline V CDR1 and CDR2: SGDLS, YYNGEE. The CDR3 loop spans 15 amino acids. Germline trimming cut 4 bases from V and 5 bases from J; bases unmatched to any gene: 10. In nucleotides, the CDR3 is TGTGCCAGCAGCCCCATGACAGGGGGATTTGACGAGCAGTACTTC. Translation: CASSPMTGGFDEQYF.

The V call is TRBV2, the J call TRBJ1-5, with 10 bases fitting TRBD1. Germline V gene lookup returns CDR1 SNHLY and CDR2 FYNNEI. V was clipped by 6 bases and J by 2 bases; unmatched bases: 4. This CDR3 is built from 15 residues. The CDR3 protein is CASSWTGGGNQPQHF. As DNA, the CDR3 is TGTGCCAGCAGCTGGACAGGGGGGGGCAATCAGCCCCAGCATTTT. The whole variable domain, remainder taken from reference TRBV2 and TRBJ1-5, is EPEVTQTPSHQVTQMGQEVILRCVPISNHLYFYWYRQILGQKVEFLVSFYNNEISEKSEIFDDQFSVERPDGSNFTLKIRSTKLEDSAMYFCASSWTGGGNQPQHFGDGTRLSIL.

The V gene is TRBV30, the J gene TRBJ1-6; possibly TRBD1 for D (5 bases). The CDR3 length is 14 residues. Germline V gene sequence: CDR1 GTSNPN, CDR2 SVGIG (reference sequence). V dropped 4 bases and J dropped 8 bases, with 15 bases sitting between them. The CDR3 sequence: CAWTVQPGDSPLHF. In nucleotides, the CDR3 is TGTGCCTGGACGGTGCAGCCGGGGGATTCACCCCTCCACTTT.

The chain couples TRBV29-1 to TRBJ2-7; the D gene is possibly TRBD1 (6 bases). Between the trimmed V and J ends, which lost 4 bases and 5 bases, there was a span of 15 bases. There are 13 residues in the CDR3. Per the germline V gene, CDR1 is SQVTM and CDR2 is ANQGSEA. CDR3: CSVVWWGLDEQYF. The CDR3 DNA follows: TGCAGCGTTGTATGGTGGGGGCTCGACGAGCAGTACTTC.

The chain carries TRBV4-2 and TRBJ1-1, with TRBD1 as a possible D gene (6 bases). The CDR3 has 16 residues. Germline V gene lookup returns CDR1 LGHNA and CDR2 YNFKEQ. Trimming pared 0 bases from V and 2 bases from J, leaving 13 bases between. This CDR3 reads CASSQEPDRINTEAFF. The CDR3 DNA follows: TGTGCCAGCAGCCAAGAACCCGACAGGATAAACACTGAAGCTTTCTTT.